This T cell receptor (beta chain) stems from a study of T cell responses to AZD1222 COVID-19 vaccine. The length of the CDR3 is 14 residues. Germline assignment: CDR1 LGHDT and CDR2 YNNKEL (reference sequence). Trimming stripped 1 base from V and 4 bases from J, with 7 bases between. General study findings and limits: Clonal diversity may have been underestimated, and the donors were mostly white British, with more females than males. It was only after the peak T cell response that any repertoires were sampled.

Assay used: immunoSEQ multiplex PCR; TCRdb lists only in-frame clones, some missing. The sample contains 150,000 to 160,000 clones, over 70% of which appear only once. This clone was seen a handful of times. Its cognate antigen is unknown. The TCR sequence derives from an adult who received the AZD1222 COVID-19 vaccine. The V call is TRBV3-1 (or the pseudogene TRBV3-2), the J call TRBJ1-4; D uncertain. The material was peripheral blood, obtained 28 days after the second AZD1222 dose. CDR3 loop: CASSQGQVNEKLFF. Written as DNA, the CDR3 is TGTGCCAGCAGCCAAGGGCAGGTTAATGAAAAACTGTTTTTT.